The present T cell receptor (beta chain) was sequenced within a study of blood T cell repertoires in COVID-19. About the study: Specimens from acute and convalescent COVID-19 originated in the United States, Italy and Spain. The analysed material was cDNA or gDNA that came from T cells, B-cell-depleted T cells, or PBMCs.

Sequencing was performed with immunoSEQ multiplex PCR; in TCRdb, only in-frame clones are kept and a portion is missing. There are more than 200,000 clones in the sample; approximately 80% occur only once, and over 3% lies in the top ten. Germline V gives CDR1 MNHNS, CDR2 SASEGT. The CDR3 extends over 18 amino acids. The J segment lost 5 bases and the V segment lost 4 bases, leaving 9 bases of the junction unmatched. V gene TRBV6-1 combines with J gene TRBJ1-6; 12 nucleotides match TRBD1. The specimen sequenced was peripheral blood. The sequence was obtained from a woman in her forties with active or convalescent COVID-19. CDR3 DNA: TGTGCCAGCAGTGCCTCCGGGACAGGGGGCGCGGATAATTCACCCCTCCACTTT. Its protein is CASSASGTGGADNSPLHF.